This T cell receptor beta chain was identified during a study of technical replicates of blood from four donors. CDR1 and CDR2 from the germline V gene are SGHTA and FQGTGA. This CDR3 region has 16 residues. V lost 0 bases and J lost 8; bases outside the gene matches: 8. Generated by immunoSEQ multiplex PCR, the TCRdb table keeps only in-frame clones and is missing some. The repertoire holds tens of thousands of clones, with roughly 98% as singletons. The sequencing sample was made of T cells isolated from PBMCs. The receptor was derived from a human donor in good health. This chain uses TRBV7-3 with TRBJ2-1; 9 positions match TRBD1. The CDR3 here is CASSLTGTGSIDEQFF. Written as DNA, the CDR3 is TGTGCCAGCAGCTTAACCGGGACAGGGTCGATCGATGAGCAGTTCTTC. Supplemented by reference TRBV7-3 and TRBJ2-1, the full variable domain reads GAGVSQTPSNKVTEKGKYVELRCDPISGHTALYWYRQSLGQGPEFLIYFQGTGAADDSGLPNDRFFAVRPEGSVSTLKIQRTERGDSAVYLCASSLTGTGSIDEQFFGPGTRLTVL.